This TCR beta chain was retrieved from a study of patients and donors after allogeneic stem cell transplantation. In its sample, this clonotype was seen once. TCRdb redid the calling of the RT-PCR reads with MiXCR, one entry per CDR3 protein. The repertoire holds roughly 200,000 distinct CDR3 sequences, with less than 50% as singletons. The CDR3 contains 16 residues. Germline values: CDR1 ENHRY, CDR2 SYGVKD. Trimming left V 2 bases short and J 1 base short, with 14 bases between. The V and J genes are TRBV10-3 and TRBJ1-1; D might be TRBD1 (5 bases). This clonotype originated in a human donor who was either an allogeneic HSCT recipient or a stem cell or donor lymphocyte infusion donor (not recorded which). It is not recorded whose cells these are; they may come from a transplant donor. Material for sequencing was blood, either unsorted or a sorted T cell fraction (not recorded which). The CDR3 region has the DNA TGTGCCATCAGTGAGGGAAGGTTCCAGGGGAACACTGAAGCTTTCTTT. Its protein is CAISEGRFQGNTEAFF.